This T cell receptor beta chain emerged from a study of patients and donors after allogeneic stem cell transplantation. TCRdb used MiXCR to reprocess the RT-PCR reads, holding one entry per CDR3 protein. In the table there are some 90,000 distinct CDR3 sequences, about 44% of which are singletons. The germline V gene encodes CDR1 SQVTM and CDR2 ANQGSEA. The CDR3 runs 15 residues. The V gene lost 4 bases and the J gene lost 0 bases, with 12 bases spanning the gap. The clonotype originates from a human donor who was either an allogeneic HSCT recipient or a stem cell or donor lymphocyte infusion donor (not recorded which). It is not recorded whose cells these are; they may come from a transplant donor. The chain uses TRBV29-1 and TRBJ2-2; tentative D call: TRBD1 (6 bases). Specimen: blood, either unsorted or a sorted T cell fraction (not recorded which). This chain's CDR3 is CSVGTGTSNTGELFF. The CDR3, as DNA: TGCAGCGTTGGGACCGGGACATCGAACACCGGGGAGCTGTTTTTT.